The next 28 T cell receptor beta chains were all read from a single sample in a study of blood T cell repertoires in COVID-19. Repertoires were generated with immunoSEQ multiplex PCR, while TCRdb's copy carries only in-frame clones and drops some. The data contain about 440,000 clones, less than 95% of them singletons. The specimen was PBMCs or T cells enriched from blood (not recorded which). These receptors were taken from a man aged 18 to 30 who had recovered from COVID-19.

The chain is built from TRBV27 and TRBJ1-3; 8 bases map to TRBD1. Germline trimming cut 5 bases from V and 13 bases from J; bases unmatched to any gene: 10. Germline loops: CDR1 MNHEY, CDR2 SMNVEV (reference sequence). The CDR3 runs 13 residues. DNA for the CDR3: TGTGCCAGCAGTCGCGGGACAGGTGATCCTATATATTTT. Translating gives CASSRGTGDPIYF.

The DNA of the CDR3 is TGTGCCAGCAGCACAACAGGGGGCCCAGATACGCAGTATTTT. Its protein product is CASSTTGGPDTQYF. The chain links TRBV2 to TRBJ2-3; 9 bases are shared with TRBD1. The V gene end was trimmed by 6 bases and the J gene end by 4 bases; junction bases not matched to a gene: 5. There are 14 residues in the CDR3. The germline CDR1 and CDR2 sequences are SNHLY and FYNNEI.

To note about this clone: Other DNA sequences from this sample encode an identical CDR3 as well. The genes are TRBV19 and TRBJ1-1; 7 bases align to TRBD1. CDR3 length equals 13 residues. The germline V gene has CDR1 LNHDA and CDR2 SQIVND (reference sequence). The V segment lost 6 bases and the J segment 4 bases; nucleotides outside the gene matches: 5. The CDR3 is CASSYRGGTEAFF. In nucleotides, the CDR3 is TGTGCCAGTAGCTACAGGGGAGGCACTGAAGCTTTCTTT.

This clone was detected only once. The V gene is TRBV6-5, the J gene TRBJ1-2; 12 positions match TRBD1. V was pared by 5 bases and J by 8 bases, with 9 bases of the junction left unmatched. The CDR3 runs to 15 residues. Germline assignment: CDR1 MNHEY and CDR2 SVGAGI. Here the CDR3 DNA reads TGTGCCAGCAGTCGAGGGGACAGGGGGCCGGAGGGCTACACCTTC. This encodes CASSRGDRGPEGYTF.

V is TRBV5-5 and J is TRBJ2-7, with 11 bases fitting TRBD2. V gave up 0 bases and J gave up 3 bases; unmatched junction bases: 2. The CDR3 loop spans 15 amino acids. Germline CDR1 is SGHKS and CDR2 is YYEKEE (reference sequence). Here the CDR3 DNA reads TGTGCCAGCAGCTTGGCTAGCGGGGGGCGCTACGAGCAGTACTTC. Translating it yields CASSLASGGRYEQYF. The full variable domain, its missing parts supplied by reference TRBV5-5 and TRBJ2-7, is DAGVTQSPTHLIKTRGQQVTLRCSPISGHKSVSWYQQVLGQGPQFIFQYYEKEERGRGNFPDRFSARQFPNYSSELNVNALLLGDSALYLCASSLASGGRYEQYFGPGTRLTVT.

The chain couples TRBV25-1 to TRBJ1-6, with TRBD1 identical over 7 bases. CDR1 is MGHDK and CDR2 is SYGVNS in the germline V gene. The V gene end was trimmed by 6 bases and the J gene end by 4 bases; junction bases not matched to a gene: 3. This CDR3 is built from 14 residues. In DNA form, the CDR3 reads TGTGCCAGCAGAGAGACAGGGTATAATTCACCCCTCCACTTT. As protein: CASRETGYNSPLHF.

The chain combines TRBV29-1 with TRBJ2-7; 11 bases match TRBD1. The J segment lost 3 bases and the V segment lost 7 bases, leaving 11 bases of the junction unmatched. This CDR3 has 15 residues. Looked up from germline, CDR1 is SQVTM and CDR2 is ANQGSEA. The CDR3 bases are TGCAGCGCGACCCCGGGGACAGGGGGGTACTACGAGCAGTACTTC. Amino acid sequence: CSATPGTGGYYEQYF.

V and J are TRBV19 and TRBJ2-7; D is perhaps TRBD2 (6 bases). Germline V gene lookup returns CDR1 LNHDA and CDR2 SQIVND (reference sequence). The V end lost 4 bases, the J end lost 1 base, and 14 bases lay between the germline ends. The CDR3 is 15 residues long. CDR3: CASSTAGTVSYEQYF. CDR3 coding DNA: TGTGCCAGTAGTACTGCGGGGACGGTGTCCTACGAGCAGTACTTC.

This chain uses TRBV4-1 with TRBJ1-2, with a weak D call TRBD1 (6 bases). The CDR3 is made up of 16 amino acids. Between the trimmed V and J ends, which lost 1 base and 2 bases, there was a span of 14 bases. Looked up from germline, CDR1 is MGHRA and CDR2 is YSYEKL. Here the CDR3 DNA reads TGCGCCAGCAGCCAAGTCTTGGGGGCAGAGAACTATGGCTACACCTTC. It translates to CASSQVLGAENYGYTF.

The V call is TRBV29-1, the J call TRBJ2-7, with a weak D call TRBD2 (6 bases). V was cut by 6 bases and J by 0 bases, with 15 bases left in between. The CDR3 runs to 14 residues. The germline CDR1 and CDR2 sequences are SQVTM and ANQGSEA. CDR3 sequence reads: CSVRKSSVSYEQYF. The CDR3 region has the DNA TGCAGCGTCCGCAAATCTAGCGTCTCCTACGAGCAGTACTTC.

CDR3 residues: CASSLQGTRSGNTIYF. Here the CDR3 DNA reads TGTGCCAGCAGCCTACAGGGAACCCGCTCTGGAAACACCATATATTTT. The chain couples TRBV7-9 to TRBJ1-3, with a weak D call TRBD1 (6 bases). V was trimmed by 5 bases and J by 0 bases, leaving 14 bases between them. The germline V gene encodes CDR1 SEHNR and CDR2 FQNEAQ (reference sequence). This CDR3 region has 16 residues.

The rearrangement joins TRBV19 to TRBJ1-5; D unresolved. This CDR3 is 15 amino acids long. The V gene lost 10 bases and the J gene lost 0 bases, with 16 bases spanning the gap. From germline, CDR1 is LNHDA and CDR2 SQIVND (reference sequence). For the CDR3, the DNA is TGTGCCACGCAGATAGGACTCTTTAGCAATCAGCCCCAGCATTTT. It codes for CATQIGLFSNQPQHF.

The V call is TRBV24-1, the J call TRBJ2-7; TRBD2 might be the D (5 bases). The CDR3 runs 13 residues. V dropped 3 bases and J dropped 7 bases, with 12 bases sitting between them. Germline-derived CDR1 and CDR2 are KGHDR and SFDVKD. CDR3 amino acids: CATSDLTGREQYF. DNA for the CDR3: TGTGCCACCAGTGATCTGACGGGGAGAGAGCAGTACTTC.

The CDR3 sequence is CASSLRLAGTYNEQFF. The CDR3, as DNA: TGTGCCAGCAGCCTTAGACTAGCTGGAACCTACAATGAGCAGTTCTTC. The chain is built from TRBV27 and TRBJ2-1; 7 bases fit TRBD2. Germline V lookup: CDR1 MNHEY, CDR2 SMNVEV (reference sequence). This CDR3 has 16 residues. The J segment lost 2 bases and the V segment lost 6 bases, leaving 10 bases of the junction unmatched.

This clone appeared once. This chain connects TRBV5-8 to TRBJ2-1; TRBD2 matches 16 bases. Losses at the gene ends were 4 bases for V and 11 bases for J; bases not matched to a gene: 6. Germline CDR1 SGHTS, CDR2 YDEGEE. This CDR3 contains 15 residues. CDR3 in amino acids: CASSPGTSGRGKQFF. In DNA, the CDR3 is TGTGCCAGCAGCCCCGGGACTAGCGGGAGGGGGAAGCAGTTCTTC.

This clone was detected a few times. The chain links TRBV27 to TRBJ1-4; TRBD1 might be the D (6 bases). The CDR3 consists of 14 residues. Looked up from germline, CDR1 is MNHEY and CDR2 is SMNVEV (reference sequence). The ends were cut back, 6 bases at V and 7 bases at J, with 15 bases in the middle. CDR3 region: CASRNTGWSEKLFF. The CDR3 DNA follows: TGTGCCAGCAGGAATACAGGGTGGAGTGAAAAACTGTTTTTT.

The chain joins TRBV5-1 to TRBJ1-1; possible D gene TRBD1, 5 bases. CDR3 length: 15 residues. Trimming cost V 4 bases and J 4 bases, with 17 bases left between them. Looked up from germline, CDR1 is SGHRS and CDR2 is YFSETQ. The CDR3 protein is CASSVALDGGTEAFF. The CDR3 nucleotides are TGCGCCAGCAGCGTAGCCCTAGACGGGGGCACTGAAGCTTTCTTT.

The chain couples TRBV10-3 to TRBJ2-7, with 8 bases identical to TRBD1. Looked up from germline, CDR1 is ENHRY and CDR2 is SYGVKD. V lost 10 bases to trimming and J lost 5 bases; unmatched junction nucleotides: 13. The CDR3 sequence is 14 residues long. The chain's CDR3 is CASTRGLEGDEQYF. CDR3 nucleotides: TGTGCCAGCACCAGGGGGCTTGAAGGGGACGAGCAGTACTTC.

The chain combines TRBV16 with TRBJ2-7, with D unclear. The germline V gene encodes CDR1 KGHSY and CDR2 FQNENV. The CDR3 extends over 13 amino acids. Trimming left V 3 bases short and J 4 bases short, with 10 bases between. CDR3 amino acids: CASSHINEYEQYF. CDR3 nucleotides: TGTGCCAGCAGCCATATCAACGAGTACGAGCAGTACTTC.

The V call is TRBV7-9, the J call TRBJ1-6; weak D call: TRBD1 (6 bases). The CDR3 spans 15 residues. Trimming took 5 bases from V and 10 from J, leaving 18 bases between them. Germline V CDR1 and CDR2: SEHNR, FQNEAQ (reference sequence). The CDR3 reads CASSPPRGTGSPLHF. DNA of the CDR3: TGTGCCAGCAGCCCACCCAGGGGAACGGGGTCACCCCTCCACTTT.

The chain uses TRBV5-4 and TRBJ2-3; 10 bases are shared with TRBD2. Trimming removed 4 bases from V and 1 base from J; junction bases left unmatched: 9. Germline values: CDR1 SGHNT, CDR2 YYREEE (reference sequence). This CDR3 is 17 amino acids long. This CDR3 reads CASSRWSGRARTDTQYF. In DNA, the CDR3 is TGTGCCAGCAGCCGCTGGAGCGGGAGGGCGCGCACAGATACGCAGTATTTT.

In its sample, this clone was seen once. The chain couples TRBV5-8 to TRBJ1-3, with a weak D call TRBD1 (5 bases). Between the trimmed V and J ends, which lost 4 bases and 0 bases, there was a span of 11 bases. CDR1 is SGHTS, CDR2 YDEGEE, per germline. CDR3 length: 15 amino acids. The CDR3: CASSAGRGSGNTIYF. CDR3 coding DNA: TGTGCCAGCAGCGCGGGGCGAGGCTCTGGAAACACCATATATTTT.

The chain recombines TRBV29-1 with TRBJ1-1; no clear D gene. The germline CDR1 and CDR2 sequences are SQVTM and ANQGSEA. This CDR3 region has 14 residues. V lost 4 bases and J lost 3, with 15 bases in between. CDR3 loop: CSVAVGGVDTEAFF. CDR3 DNA: TGCAGCGTTGCCGTTGGAGGAGTGGACACTGAAGCTTTCTTT. The whole variable domain, remainder taken from reference TRBV29-1 and TRBJ1-1, is SAVISQKPSRDICQRGTSLTIQCQVDSQVTMMFWYRQQPGQSLTLIATANQGSEATYESGFVIDKFPISRPNLTFSTLTVSNMSPEDSSIYLCSVAVGGVDTEAFFGQGTRLTVV.

The V and J genes are TRBV28 and TRBJ2-1, with 7 bases aligning to TRBD2. Losses at the gene ends were 9 bases for V and 7 bases for J; bases not matched to a gene: 12. Germline V lookup: CDR1 MDHEN, CDR2 SYDVKM. The CDR3 covers 14 residues. The CDR3 DNA is TGTGCCAGTCTCGGAGCGGGAACTAGGAATGAGCAGTTCTTC. Translated, it gives CASLGAGTRNEQFF.

V and J are TRBV5-6 and TRBJ2-1; TRBD1 matches 9 bases. This CDR3 comprises 14 residues. J was trimmed by 8 bases and V by 2 bases; bases with no gene match: 5. Germline CDR1 is SGHDT and CDR2 is YYEEEE. Here the CDR3 reads CASSFRQGGYEQFF. Written as DNA, the CDR3 is TGTGCCAGCAGCTTTAGACAGGGGGGCTATGAGCAGTTCTTC.

The chain uses TRBV27 and TRBJ2-5; 11 positions agree with TRBD2. The germline V gene has CDR1 MNHEY and CDR2 SMNVEV (reference sequence). This CDR3 is 15 amino acids long. V was clipped by 2 bases and J by 4 bases; unmatched bases: 3. CDR3 region: CASSLVTSGRETQYF. CDR3 in DNA: TGTGCCAGCAGTTTAGTCACTAGCGGGAGAGAGACCCAGTACTTC.

This clone was detected a few times. This chain connects TRBV7-3 to TRBJ1-1, with D possibly matching TRBD1 (6 bases). The CDR3 loop spans 16 amino acids. V lost 3 bases and J 8 bases, leaving 22 bases between the germline ends. Germline values: CDR1 SGHTA, CDR2 FQGTGA. The CDR3 DNA sequence: TGTGCCAGCAGCTTTTCCCCAACAGGGCTCTTGGGAGAAGCTTTCTTT. As protein: CASSFSPTGLLGEAFF.

The chain joins TRBV4-2 to TRBJ2-3, with 16 bases that match TRBD2. CDR1 and CDR2 (germline): LGHNA, YNFKEQ. The CDR3 sequence is 17 residues long. V dropped 4 bases and J dropped 2; count of bases not matched to a gene: 3. CDR3 region: CASSRGLAGGATDTQYF. In DNA form, the CDR3 reads TGTGCCAGCAGCCGGGGACTAGCGGGGGGGGCCACAGATACGCAGTATTTT.